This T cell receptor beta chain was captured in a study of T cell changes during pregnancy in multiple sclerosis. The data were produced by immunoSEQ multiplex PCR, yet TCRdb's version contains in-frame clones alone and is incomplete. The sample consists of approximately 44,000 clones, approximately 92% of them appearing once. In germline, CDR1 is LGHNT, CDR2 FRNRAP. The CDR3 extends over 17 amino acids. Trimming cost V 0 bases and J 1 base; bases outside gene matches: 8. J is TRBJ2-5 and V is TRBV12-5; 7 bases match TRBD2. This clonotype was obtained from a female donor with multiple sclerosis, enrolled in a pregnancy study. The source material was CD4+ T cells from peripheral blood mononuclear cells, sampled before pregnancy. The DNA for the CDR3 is TGTGCTAGTGGTTTGGTGAGAAGCGGGGAGGTCCAAGAGACCCAGTACTTC. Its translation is CASGLVRSGEVQETQYF.